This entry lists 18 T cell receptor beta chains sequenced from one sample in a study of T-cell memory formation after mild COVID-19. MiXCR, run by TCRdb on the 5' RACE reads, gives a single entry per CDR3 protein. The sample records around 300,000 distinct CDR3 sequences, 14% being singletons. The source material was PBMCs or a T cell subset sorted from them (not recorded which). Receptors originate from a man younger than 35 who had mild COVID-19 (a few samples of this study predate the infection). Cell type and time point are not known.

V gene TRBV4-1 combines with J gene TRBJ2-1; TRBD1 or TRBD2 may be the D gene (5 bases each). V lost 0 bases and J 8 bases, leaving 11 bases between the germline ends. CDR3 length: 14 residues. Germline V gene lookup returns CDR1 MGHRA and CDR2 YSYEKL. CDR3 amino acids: CASSQDRDLDEQFF. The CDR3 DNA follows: TGCGCCAGCAGCCAAGATAGGGACCTCGATGAGCAGTTCTTC.

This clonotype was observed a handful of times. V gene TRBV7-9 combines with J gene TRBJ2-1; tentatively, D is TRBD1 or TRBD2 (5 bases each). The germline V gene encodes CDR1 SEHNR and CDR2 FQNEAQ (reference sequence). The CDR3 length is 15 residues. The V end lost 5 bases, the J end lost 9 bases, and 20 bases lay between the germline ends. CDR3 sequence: CASSENQGVEVEQFF. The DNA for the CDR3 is TGTGCCAGCAGCGAAAATCAGGGTGTGGAGGTTGAGCAGTTCTTC.

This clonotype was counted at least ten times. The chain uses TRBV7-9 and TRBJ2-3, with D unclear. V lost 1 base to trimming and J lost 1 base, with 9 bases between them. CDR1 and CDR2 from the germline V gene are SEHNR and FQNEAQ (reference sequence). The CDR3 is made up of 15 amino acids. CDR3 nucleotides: TGTGCCAGCAGCTTAGGGACGTCACGCACAGATACGCAGTATTTT. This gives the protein CASSLGTSRTDTQYF.

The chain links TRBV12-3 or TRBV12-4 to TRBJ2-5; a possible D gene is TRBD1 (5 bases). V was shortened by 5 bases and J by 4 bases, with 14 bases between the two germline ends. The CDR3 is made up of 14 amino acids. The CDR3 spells CASSPGHGLETQYF. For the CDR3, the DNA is TGTGCCAGCAGTCCTGGACATGGGTTAGAGACCCAGTACTTC.

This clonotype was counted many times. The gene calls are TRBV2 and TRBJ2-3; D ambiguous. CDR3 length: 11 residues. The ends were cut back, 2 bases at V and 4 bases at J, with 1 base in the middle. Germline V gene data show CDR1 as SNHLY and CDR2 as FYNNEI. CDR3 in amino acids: CASSEPDTQYF. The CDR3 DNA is TGTGCCAGCAGTGAACCAGATACGCAGTATTTT. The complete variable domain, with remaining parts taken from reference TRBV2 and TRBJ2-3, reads EPEVTQTPSHQVTQMGQEVILRCVPISNHLYFYWYRQILGQKVEFLVSFYNNEISEKSEIFDDQFSVERPDGSNFTLKIRSTKLEDSAMYFCASSEPDTQYFGPGTRLTVL.

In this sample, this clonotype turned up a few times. The CDR3 region has the DNA TGTGCCACCACTCGGGGTCTAAACGAGCAGTACGTC. Its protein product is CATTRGLNEQYV. This chain uses TRBV2 with TRBJ2-7, with D possibly matching TRBD2 (5 bases). Trimming cost V 10 bases and J 5 bases, with 15 bases left between them. This CDR3 contains 12 residues. From germline, CDR1 is SNHLY and CDR2 FYNNEI.

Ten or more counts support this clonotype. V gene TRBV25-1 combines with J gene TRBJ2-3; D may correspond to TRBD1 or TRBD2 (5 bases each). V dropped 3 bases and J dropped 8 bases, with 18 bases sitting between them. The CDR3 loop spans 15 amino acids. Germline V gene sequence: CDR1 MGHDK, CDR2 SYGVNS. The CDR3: CASSDPGQGLGTQYF. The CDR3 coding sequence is TGTGCCAGCAGTGATCCGGGGCAGGGCTTGGGTACGCAGTATTTT.

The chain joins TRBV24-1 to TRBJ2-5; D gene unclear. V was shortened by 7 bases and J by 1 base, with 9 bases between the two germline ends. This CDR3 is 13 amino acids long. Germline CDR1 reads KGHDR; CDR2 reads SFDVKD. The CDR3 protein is CATRGRFQETQYF. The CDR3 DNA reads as TGTGCCACCAGAGGACGGTTCCAAGAGACCCAGTACTTC.

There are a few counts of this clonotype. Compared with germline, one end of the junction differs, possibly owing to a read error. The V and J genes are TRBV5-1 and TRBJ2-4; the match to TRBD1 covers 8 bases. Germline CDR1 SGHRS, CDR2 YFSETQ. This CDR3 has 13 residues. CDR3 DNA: TGCGCCAGCAGCGACGATGGACAGGGTATTCCACTTTTC. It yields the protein CASSDDGQGIPLF. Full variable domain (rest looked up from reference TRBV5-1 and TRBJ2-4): KAGVTQTPRYLIKTRGQQVTLSCSPISGHRSVSWYQQTPGQGLQFLFEYFSETQRNKGNFPGRFSGRQFSNSRSEMNVSTLELGDSALYLCASSDDGQGIPLFGAGTRLSVL.

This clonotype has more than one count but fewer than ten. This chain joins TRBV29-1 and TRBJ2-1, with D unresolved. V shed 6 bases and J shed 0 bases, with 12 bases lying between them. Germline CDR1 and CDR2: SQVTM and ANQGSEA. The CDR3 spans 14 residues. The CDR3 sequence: CSVVPRRSYNEQFF. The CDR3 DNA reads TGCAGCGTGGTTCCCCGGCGCTCCTACAATGAGCAGTTCTTC.

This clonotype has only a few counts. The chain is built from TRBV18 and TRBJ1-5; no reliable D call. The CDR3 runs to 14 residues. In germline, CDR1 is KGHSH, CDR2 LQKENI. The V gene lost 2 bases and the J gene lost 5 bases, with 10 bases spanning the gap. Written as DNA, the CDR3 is TGTGCCAGCTCACCAGGGCAGAGCGATCAGCCCCAGCATTTT. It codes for CASSPGQSDQPQHF.

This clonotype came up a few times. The CDR3 region is CASSQDGVRTDSTDTQYF. CDR3 sequence (DNA): TGCGCCAGCAGCCAAGATGGGGTTAGGACGGATAGCACAGATACGCAGTATTTT. This sequence joins TRBV4-1 and TRBJ2-3, with no clear D. Trimming pared 0 bases from V and 0 bases from J, leaving 16 bases between. This CDR3 contains 18 residues. CDR1 and CDR2 (germline): MGHRA, YSYEKL.

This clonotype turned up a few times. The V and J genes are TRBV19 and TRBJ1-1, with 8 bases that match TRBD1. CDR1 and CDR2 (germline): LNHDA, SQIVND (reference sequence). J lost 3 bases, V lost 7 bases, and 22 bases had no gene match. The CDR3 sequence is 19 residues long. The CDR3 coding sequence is TGTGCCAGTATCAGGGGGCCCAACCGGGACAGCTCTTATTACACTGAAGCTTTCTTT. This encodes CASIRGPNRDSSYYTEAFF.

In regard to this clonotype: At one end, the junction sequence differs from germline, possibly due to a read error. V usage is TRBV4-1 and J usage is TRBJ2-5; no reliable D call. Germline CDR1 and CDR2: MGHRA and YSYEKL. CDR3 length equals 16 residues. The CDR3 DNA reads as TGCGCCAGCAGACAAGATCGAGGCCGACGGCGGGAGACCCAGTACTTC. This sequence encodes CASRQDRGRRRETQYF.

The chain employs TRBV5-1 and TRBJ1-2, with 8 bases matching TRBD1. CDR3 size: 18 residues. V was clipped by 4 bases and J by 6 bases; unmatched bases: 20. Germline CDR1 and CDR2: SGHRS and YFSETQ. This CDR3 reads CASSRFQGAELAPDGYTF. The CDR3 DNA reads TGCGCCAGCAGCCGTTTTCAGGGGGCGGAATTGGCGCCGGATGGCTACACCTTC. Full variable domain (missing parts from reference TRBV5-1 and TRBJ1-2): KAGVTQTPRYLIKTRGQQVTLSCSPISGHRSVSWYQQTPGQGLQFLFEYFSETQRNKGNFPGRFSGRQFSNSRSEMNVSTLELGDSALYLCASSRFQGAELAPDGYTFGSGTRLTVV.

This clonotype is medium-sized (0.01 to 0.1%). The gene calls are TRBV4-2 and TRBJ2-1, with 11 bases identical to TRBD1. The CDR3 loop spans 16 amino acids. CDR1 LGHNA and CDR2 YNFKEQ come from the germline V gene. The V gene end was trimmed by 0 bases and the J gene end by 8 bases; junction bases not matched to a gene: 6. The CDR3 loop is CASSQDVGTGGHEQFF. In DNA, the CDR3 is TGTGCCAGCAGCCAAGATGTAGGGACAGGGGGGCATGAGCAGTTCTTC.

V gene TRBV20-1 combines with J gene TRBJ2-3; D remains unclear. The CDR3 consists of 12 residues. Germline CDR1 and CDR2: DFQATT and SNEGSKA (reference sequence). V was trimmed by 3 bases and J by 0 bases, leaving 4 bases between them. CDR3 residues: CSASPSTDTQYF. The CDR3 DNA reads TGCAGTGCTAGCCCCAGCACAGATACGCAGTATTTT.

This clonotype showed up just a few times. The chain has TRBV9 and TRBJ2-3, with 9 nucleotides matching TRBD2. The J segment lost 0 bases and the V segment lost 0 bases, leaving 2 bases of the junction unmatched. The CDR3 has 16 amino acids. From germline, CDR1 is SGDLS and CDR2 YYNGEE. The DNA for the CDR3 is TGTGCCAGCAGCGTAGTAGCGGGGGCTAGCACAGATACGCAGTATTTT. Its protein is CASSVVAGASTDTQYF.